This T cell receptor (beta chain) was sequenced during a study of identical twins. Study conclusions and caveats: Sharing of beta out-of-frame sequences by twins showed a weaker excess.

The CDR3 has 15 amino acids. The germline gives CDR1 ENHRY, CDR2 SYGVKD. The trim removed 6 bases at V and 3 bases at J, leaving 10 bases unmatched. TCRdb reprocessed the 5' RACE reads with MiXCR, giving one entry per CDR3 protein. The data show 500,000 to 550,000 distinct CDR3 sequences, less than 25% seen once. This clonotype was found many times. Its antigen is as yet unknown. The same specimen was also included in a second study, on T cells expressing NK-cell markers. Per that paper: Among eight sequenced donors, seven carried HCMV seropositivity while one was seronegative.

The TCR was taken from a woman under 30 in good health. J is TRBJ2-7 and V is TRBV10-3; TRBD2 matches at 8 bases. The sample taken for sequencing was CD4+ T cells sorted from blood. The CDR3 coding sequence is TGTGCCATCAGACCACAAACCGGGACTAGCTACGAGCAGTACTTC. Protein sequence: CAIRPQTGTSYEQYF.